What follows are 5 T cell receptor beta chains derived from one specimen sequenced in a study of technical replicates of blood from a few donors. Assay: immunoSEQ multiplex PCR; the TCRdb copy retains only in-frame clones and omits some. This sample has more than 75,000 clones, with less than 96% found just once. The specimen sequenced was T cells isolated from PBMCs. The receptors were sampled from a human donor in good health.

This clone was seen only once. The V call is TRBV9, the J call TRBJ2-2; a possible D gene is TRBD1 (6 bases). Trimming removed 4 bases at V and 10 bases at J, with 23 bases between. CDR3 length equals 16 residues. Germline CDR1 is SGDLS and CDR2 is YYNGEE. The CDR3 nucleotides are TGTGCCAGCAGCCCCCTGCCAAGGGACATCCGGGCGGAGCTGTTTTTT. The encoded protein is CASSPLPRDIRAELFF.

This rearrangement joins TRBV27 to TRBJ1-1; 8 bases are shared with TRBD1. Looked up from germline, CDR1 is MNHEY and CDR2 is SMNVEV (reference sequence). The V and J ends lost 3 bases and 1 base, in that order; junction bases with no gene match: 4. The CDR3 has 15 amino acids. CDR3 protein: CASSFQGAGNTEAFF. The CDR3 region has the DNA TGTGCCAGCAGTTTCCAGGGGGCCGGGAACACTGAAGCTTTCTTT.

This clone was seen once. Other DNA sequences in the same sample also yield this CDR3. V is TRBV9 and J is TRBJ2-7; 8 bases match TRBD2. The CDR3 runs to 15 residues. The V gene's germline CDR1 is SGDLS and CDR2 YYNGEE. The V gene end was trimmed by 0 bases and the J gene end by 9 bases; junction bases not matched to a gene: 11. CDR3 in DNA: TGTGCCAGCAGCGTAGACGCGGGAGGACTCTTAGGGCAGTACTTC. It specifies CASSVDAGGLLGQYF.

In nucleotides, the CDR3 is TGTGCCAGCAGTTACCGGGGACTAGGCTTCTACTACGAGCAGTACTTC. It codes for CASSYRGLGFYYEQYF. The chain has TRBV6-5 and TRBJ2-7; 8 bases agree with TRBD2. The germline CDR1 and CDR2 sequences are MNHEY and SVGAGI. Trimming removed 2 bases from V and 3 bases from J; junction bases left unmatched: 9. This CDR3 region has 16 residues.

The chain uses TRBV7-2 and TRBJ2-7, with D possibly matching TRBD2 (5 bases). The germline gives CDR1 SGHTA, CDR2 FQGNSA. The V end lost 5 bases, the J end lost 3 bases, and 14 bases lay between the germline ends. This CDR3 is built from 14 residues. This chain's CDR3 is CASSHGDYFYEQYF. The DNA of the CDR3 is TGTGCCAGCAGCCACGGAGACTACTTCTACGAGCAGTACTTC.